Each of the 22 T cell receptor beta chains below was sequenced from the same sample in a study of cytomegalovirus exposure and HLA in healthy donors. Researchers ran the PCR with 60 Vbeta and 13 Jbeta primers. Assay: immunoSEQ multiplex PCR; the TCRdb copy retains only in-frame clones and omits some. The sample has approximately 110,000 clones; 77% are singletons. Source material: PBMCs. These receptors came from a human donor in good health.

The V gene is TRBV5-6, the J gene TRBJ1-2; the D gene is possibly TRBD1 (6 bases). Trimming cost V 4 bases and J 2 bases, with 12 bases left between them. Germline CDR1 and CDR2: SGHDT and YYEEEE. CDR3 length: 14 amino acids. CDR3 coding DNA: TGTGCCAGCAGCAACCCAACAGGGAACTATGGCTACACCTTC. Residues: CASSNPTGNYGYTF.

This clone was found once. The CDR3 nucleotides are TGTGCCAGCAGCGGGGGGGCGACGGCATACGGAAACACCATATATTTT. As protein: CASSGGATAYGNTIYF. The chain is built from TRBV5-4 and TRBJ1-3, with D possibly matching TRBD1 (6 bases). V was trimmed by 4 bases and J by 4 bases, leaving 18 bases between them. CDR1 and CDR2 (germline): SGHNT, YYREEE (reference sequence). The CDR3 contains 16 residues.

The CDR3 is CASSSATGVGSGNTIYF. CDR3 sequence (DNA): TGCGCCAGCAGCTCGGCGACAGGGGTAGGCTCTGGAAACACCATATATTTT. V gene TRBV5-1 combines with J gene TRBJ1-3, with 8 nucleotides matching TRBD1. The J segment lost 0 bases and the V segment lost 3 bases, leaving 8 bases of the junction unmatched. CDR3 size: 17 residues. Germline CDR1 reads SGHRS; CDR2 reads YFSETQ.

This clone was detected once. This CDR3 is also generated by other DNA sequences in the sample. The V call is TRBV28, the J call TRBJ2-5; D call uncertain. The V and J ends lost 5 bases and 5 bases respectively, with 6 bases between them. CDR1 MDHEN and CDR2 SYDVKM come from the germline V gene. The CDR3 has 11 residues. Here the CDR3 DNA reads TGTGCCAGCAGTCTCCGGGAGACCCAGTACTTC. Translation gives CASSLRETQYF. The entire variable domain, with the rest obtained from reference TRBV28 and TRBJ2-5, is as follows: DVKVTQSSRYLVKRTGEKVFLECVQDMDHENMFWYRQDPGLGLRLIYFSYDVKMKEKGDIPEGYSVSREKKERFSLILESASTNQTSMYLCASSLRETQYFGPGTRLLVL.

The chain has TRBV7-8 and TRBJ1-2; 7 bases are shared with TRBD1. Unmatched junction bases numbered 6, after V lost 3 bases and J lost 8 bases. The CDR3 has 13 amino acids. Looked up from germline, CDR1 is SGHVS and CDR2 is FQNEAQ. CDR3 coding DNA: TGTGCCAGCAGCTTCGACAGGGTGGGAGGCTACACCTTC. Translating it yields CASSFDRVGGYTF.

The rearrangement joins TRBV11-2 to TRBJ2-3; D unresolved. The CDR3 spans 14 residues. Germline V gene sequence: CDR1 SGHAT, CDR2 FQNNGV. V lost 1 base, J lost 5 bases, and 10 bases lay in between. The CDR3 nucleotides read TGTGCCAGCAGCTTAGGAACGAGTGGAGATACGCAGTATTTT. It is translated as CASSLGTSGDTQYF.

The rearrangement joins TRBV19 to TRBJ2-7, with D possibly TRBD2 on 6 matching bases. Deletions cut 4 bases from V and 0 bases from J, with 16 bases between. This CDR3 region has 16 residues. Germline loops: CDR1 LNHDA, CDR2 SQIVND (reference sequence). The CDR3, as DNA: TGTGCCAGTAGTACTTCATTGGGGAGGAGCTCCTACGAGCAGTACTTC. This gives the protein CASSTSLGRSSYEQYF. Looking up the rest from reference TRBV19 and TRBJ2-7 gives the full variable domain: DGGITQSPKYLFRKEGQNVTLSCEQNLNHDAMYWYRQDPGQGLRLIYYSQIVNDFQKGDIAEGYSVSREKKESFPLTVTSAQKNPTAFYLCASSTSLGRSSYEQYFGPGTRLTVT.

The chain couples TRBV28 to TRBJ2-1, with TRBD1 as a possible D gene (6 bases). V was shortened by 6 bases and J by 2 bases, with 17 bases between the two germline ends. Germline V CDR1 and CDR2: MDHEN, SYDVKM. The CDR3 extends over 16 amino acids. The CDR3 sequence is CASSLSTDSPYNEQFF. CDR3 sequence (DNA): TGTGCCAGCAGCTTGTCCACGGACAGCCCCTACAATGAGCAGTTCTTC.

The genes are TRBV12-5 and TRBJ2-2; 13 bases line up with TRBD2. This CDR3 is built from 17 residues. After removal of 1 base from V and 1 base from J, the junction contained 0 bases not matched to a gene. CDR1 is LGHNT and CDR2 is FRNRAP in the germline V gene. The CDR3 sequence is CASGLGTSGRNTGELFF. CDR3 nucleotide sequence: TGTGCTAGTGGTTTGGGGACTAGCGGGAGGAACACCGGGGAGCTGTTTTTT.

This chain joins TRBV19 and TRBJ2-5; 14 bases are shared with TRBD2. Germline CDR1 is LNHDA and CDR2 is SQIVND (reference sequence). The CDR3 consists of 20 residues. The junction had 15 bases not matched to a gene; V was cut back by 2 bases and J by 4 bases. The CDR3 reads CASSIHAGLAGALSRETQYF. The CDR3 coding sequence is TGTGCCAGTAGTATACACGCGGGACTAGCGGGAGCCCTTTCTCGAGAGACCCAGTACTTC. Full variable domain (missing parts from reference TRBV19 and TRBJ2-5): DGGITQSPKYLFRKEGQNVTLSCEQNLNHDAMYWYRQDPGQGLRLIYYSQIVNDFQKGDIAEGYSVSREKKESFPLTVTSAQKNPTAFYLCASSIHAGLAGALSRETQYFGPGTRLLVL.

The chain is built from TRBV5-1 and TRBJ2-3, with 7 bases fitting TRBD2. J gave up 5 bases and V 2 bases, and 8 bases lay outside the gene matches. This CDR3 has 15 residues. Per germline, CDR1 SGHRS and CDR2 YFSETQ. For the CDR3, the DNA is TGCGCCAGCAGCTTACGGGGAGGGGTGGAAGATACGCAGTATTTT. The encoded protein is CASSLRGGVEDTQYF.

The chain couples TRBV2 to TRBJ1-2; 9 bases match TRBD1. Germline-derived CDR1 and CDR2 are SNHLY and FYNNEI. This CDR3 region has 13 residues. The J segment lost 3 bases and the V segment lost 4 bases, leaving 0 bases of the junction unmatched. The DNA for the CDR3 is TGTGCCAGCAGTGGACAGGGGGACTATGGCTACACCTTC. This gives the protein CASSGQGDYGYTF. Supplemented by reference TRBV2 and TRBJ1-2, the full variable domain reads EPEVTQTPSHQVTQMGQEVILRCVPISNHLYFYWYRQILGQKVEFLVSFYNNEISEKSEIFDDQFSVERPDGSNFTLKIRSTKLEDSAMYFCASSGQGDYGYTFGSGTRLTVV.

V is TRBV7-6 and J is TRBJ2-5, with 9 bases aligning to TRBD1. From germline, CDR1 is SGHVS and CDR2 FNYEAQ. With 5 bases clipped from V and 5 bases from J, the junction kept 6 bases outside the gene matches. This CDR3 has 14 amino acids. In nucleotides, the CDR3 is TGTGCCAGCAGCGTACAGGGGGCTAGGGAGACCCAGTACTTC. Translating gives CASSVQGARETQYF. Combining the CDR3 with reference TRBV7-6 and TRBJ2-5 gives the whole variable domain GAGVSQSPRYKVTKRGQDVALRCDPISGHVSLYWYRQALGQGPEFLTYFNYEAQQDKSGLPNDRFSAERPEGSISTLTIQRTEQRDSAMYRCASSVQGARETQYFGPGTRLLVL.

The chain links TRBV28 to TRBJ2-7, with D unresolved. Looked up from germline, CDR1 is MDHEN and CDR2 is SYDVKM. V was pared by 3 bases and J by 5 bases, with 2 bases between. CDR3 length equals 10 residues. The DNA for the CDR3 is TGTGCCAGCAGTTTCAACGAGCAGTACTTC. Translating it yields CASSFNEQYF.

This chain uses TRBV2 with TRBJ1-2, with D possibly TRBD1 on 5 matching bases. Germline V gene sequence: CDR1 SNHLY, CDR2 FYNNEI. The V gene lost 1 base and the J gene lost 5 bases, with 8 bases spanning the gap. This CDR3 is built from 13 residues. CDR3 region: CASSEGRTYGYTF. In DNA form, the CDR3 reads TGTGCCAGCAGTGAAGGACGGACATATGGCTACACCTTC.

The rearrangement uses TRBV2 and TRBJ2-4; 7 nucleotides align to TRBD1. The junction had 6 bases not matched to a gene; V was cut back by 5 bases and J by 8 bases. The CDR3 runs 13 residues. Germline V gene data show CDR1 as SNHLY and CDR2 as FYNNEI. The CDR3 bases are TGTGCCAGCAGTCTTGGACAGGCATACATTCAGTACTTC. This translates into CASSLGQAYIQYF.

V is TRBV5-1 and J is TRBJ2-2; D gene unclear. The CDR3 extends over 14 amino acids. Trimming took 0 bases from V and 4 from J, leaving 7 bases between them. Germline CDR1 reads SGHRS; CDR2 reads YFSETQ. CDR3 amino acids: CASSLVLGTGELFF. The CDR3 DNA sequence: TGCGCCAGCAGCTTGGTCCTCGGCACCGGGGAGCTGTTTTTT.

This chain connects TRBV7-9 to TRBJ2-2; 12 bases are a match to TRBD2. The V gene end was trimmed by 6 bases and the J gene end by 1 base; junction bases not matched to a gene: 6. Germline V gene data show CDR1 as SEHNR and CDR2 as FQNEAQ (reference sequence). The CDR3 sequence is 17 residues long. This CDR3 is CASRPQLAGGNTGELFF. The CDR3 coding sequence is TGTGCCAGCAGGCCCCAACTAGCGGGAGGGAACACCGGGGAGCTGTTTTTT.

The chain has TRBV9 and TRBJ2-2, with D maybe TRBD1 (6 bases). The CDR3 length is 17 residues. With 1 base removed from V and 6 bases from J, the gap between germline ends came to 19 bases. CDR1 is SGDLS, CDR2 YYNGEE, per germline. The CDR3 coding sequence is TGTGCCAGCAGCGTACGGGGCTCAGGGGTTACGGCCGGGGAGCTGTTTTTT. It is translated as CASSVRGSGVTAGELFF. Full variable domain (remainder filled in from reference TRBV9 and TRBJ2-2): DSGVTQTPKHLITATGQRVTLRCSPRSGDLSVYWYQQSLDQGLQFLIQYYNGEERAKGNILERFSAQQFPDLHSELNLSSLELGDSALYFCASSVRGSGVTAGELFFGEGSRLTVL.

CDR3: CASSLERASSYEQYF. As DNA, the CDR3 is TGCGCCAGCAGCTTGGAGCGTGCTAGCTCCTACGAGCAGTACTTC. The chain links TRBV5-1 to TRBJ2-7; no firm D call. This CDR3 spans 15 amino acids. From germline, CDR1 is SGHRS and CDR2 YFSETQ. Trimming took off 0 bases at V and 0 bases at J, with 10 bases between the two ends.

The chain links TRBV28 to TRBJ2-2; D is perhaps TRBD2 (6 bases). The V gene's germline CDR1 is MDHEN and CDR2 SYDVKM. The V end was cut by 2 bases, the J end by 6 bases, with 7 bases between. This CDR3 has 13 amino acids. In DNA form, the CDR3 reads TGTGCCAGCAGTTTAGGGGGGTCCGGGGAGCTGTTTTTT. Amino acid sequence: CASSLGGSGELFF. Full variable domain (remainder filled in from reference TRBV28 and TRBJ2-2): DVKVTQSSRYLVKRTGEKVFLECVQDMDHENMFWYRQDPGLGLRLIYFSYDVKMKEKGDIPEGYSVSREKKERFSLILESASTNQTSMYLCASSLGGSGELFFGEGSRLTVL.

J is TRBJ2-7 and V is TRBV15; D possibly corresponds to TRBD2 (6 bases). CDR3 length equals 17 residues. Germline-derived CDR1 and CDR2 are LNHNV and YYDKDF (reference sequence). Trimming took off 0 bases at V and 0 bases at J, with 15 bases between the two ends. The chain's CDR3 is CATSRDRGVLSSYEQYF. CDR3 bases: TGTGCCACCAGCAGAGATCGCGGGGTCCTCAGCTCCTACGAGCAGTACTTC.